This note documents a single TCR beta chain sequence. The antigen remains unidentified. This specimen comes from a study of T cells in localized non-small cell lung cancer. Overall study findings and caveats: In adjacent lung appeared a median roughly 56 of the top 100 tumor clones.

Clones were read by immunoSEQ multiplex PCR, and TCRdb kept only the in-frame ones, dropping some. The sample lists approximately 52,000 clones; more than 80% were seen once. V lost 8 bases and J 2 bases, leaving 18 bases between the germline ends. The length of the CDR3 is 15 residues. The V gene's germline CDR1 is SEHNR and CDR2 FQNEAQ (reference sequence). The gene calls are TRBV7-9 and TRBJ2-5; D tentatively reads TRBD1 or TRBD2 (5 bases each). The material sequenced was peripheral blood, taken before any cancer treatment. The clonotype originates from a male donor at least 60 years old with stage III squamous cell lung carcinoma. The CDR3, as DNA: TGTGCCAGCGTACCCTCATCGGGGCAGCAAGAGACCCAGTACTTC. Protein product: CASVPSSGQQETQYF.